A selection of T cell receptor beta chains follows, all from one sample in a study of blood T cells in healthy people across ages. MiXCR, applied by TCRdb to the 5' RACE reads, yields one record per CDR3 protein. The sample yields over 700,000 distinct CDR3 sequences, 53% seen once. The specimen was blood. The receptor set was obtained from a man of 80 years or more in good health. The CDR3 runs from the conserved cysteine through the conserved F or W. The D gene is left open where the match is weak. The size of a clone is reported for some rows only, either as once, few or many, or as a class for expanded clones.

J	size	D	V	DNA	CDR3
TRBJ2-1	NA	NA	TRBV28	TGTGCCAGCAGTTTATACCAGCGGCCCACCTCCTACAATGAGCAGTTCTTC	CASSLYQRPTSYNEQFF
TRBJ2-7	once	NA	TRBV18	TGTGCCAGCTCACCACCGAATGTTCGCGTGGGGAGCCCCTACGAGCAGTACTTC	CASSPPNVRVGSPYEQYF
TRBJ2-2	few	TRBD2	TRBV20-1	TGCAGTGCCCGGACTAGCGGGAGTAACGGGGAGCTGTTTTTT	CSARTSGSNGELFF
TRBJ1-1	NA	TRBD1	TRBV6-5	TGTGCCAGCAGTTACTTATGGACAGGGGGCACTGAAGCTTTCTTT	CASSYLWTGGTEAFF
TRBJ2-1	NA	NA	TRBV25-1	TGTGCCAGCAGTGAATCCAGGGGTCCGGGGAATGAGCAGTTCTTC	CASSESRGPGNEQFF
TRBJ2-3	many	NA	TRBV9	TGTGCCAGCAGCGCTCAATCAACTAGCACAGATACGCAGTATTTT	CASSAQSTSTDTQYF
TRBJ2-7	NA	TRBD1	TRBV9	TGTGCCAGCAGCGTAGATCCGGGACAGGGGATACTGAGCGAGCAGTACTTC	CASSVDPGQGILSEQYF
TRBJ2-5	NA	NA	TRBV5-1	TGCGCCAGCAGCTTGGAAGGTGCGGCGTACCAAGAGACCCAGTACTTC	CASSLEGAAYQETQYF
TRBJ2-1	few	TRBD2	TRBV10-3	TGTGCCATCAGTGAAGAAACTAGCGGGTCGGATGAGCAGTTCTTC	CAISEETSGSDEQFF
TRBJ2-5	NA	NA	TRBV7-6	TGTGCCAGCAGCGTAGCCCTCGGAGAGACCCAGTACTTC	CASSVALGETQYF
TRBJ2-1	NA	NA	TRBV9	TGTGCCAGCAGCGTTGAGGGGAGCGGTGACAATGAGCAGTTCTTC	CASSVEGSGDNEQFF
TRBJ2-3	NA	NA	TRBV7-3	TGTGCCAGCAGCACGAGCCCTAGCCCCGGTACGCAGTATTTT	CASSTSPSPGTQYF
TRBJ1-6	few	NA	TRBV12-3/TRBV12-4	TGTGCCAGCAGTCCCCGGGGGAGCTCCTATAATTCACCCCTCCACTTT	CASSPRGSSYNSPLHF
TRBJ2-7	NA	NA	TRBV7-9	TGTGTCAGCAGCTTAGACAGGAGAATGGACGAGCAGTACTTC	CVSSLDRRMDEQYF
TRBJ2-2	NA	NA	TRBV4-2	TGTGCCAGCAGCCAAGCGTTTCCAGGGGGGACCTGGGACGGGGAGCTGTTTTTT	CASSQAFPGGTWDGELFF
TRBJ2-7	few	TRBD2	TRBV2	TGTGCCAGTTCACTAGCGGCCGGGACCTACGAGCAGTACTTC	CASSLAAGTYEQYF
TRBJ2-3	few	NA	TRBV3-1	TGTGCCAGCAGCGCCCGAGGGACAGATACGCAGTATTTT	CASSARGTDTQYF
TRBJ1-2	few	NA	TRBV3-1	TGTGCCAGCAGCCAAGTTCAGGGGACCTATGGCTACACCTTC	CASSQVQGTYGYTF
TRBJ1-1	few	NA	TRBV7-9	TGTGCCAGCGGAAAGACGGTCACTGAAGCTTTCTTT	CASGKTVTEAFF
TRBJ2-3	many	NA	TRBV7-6	TGTGCCAGCAGCCTCGGCGGCGGGCGGGGTCCAGATACGCAGTATTTT	CASSLGGGRGPDTQYF
TRBJ2-1	NA	TRBD2	TRBV20-1	TGCAGTGCTAGAGATCCGGGGGGGGAGAAGAATGAGCAGTTCTTC	CSARDPGGEKNEQFF
TRBJ1-2	NA	NA	TRBV18	TGTGCCAGCTCACCGGGGCAGGTTCGGCACGGCCGCTACACCTTC	CASSPGQVRHGRYTF
TRBJ2-7	few	NA	TRBV12-3/TRBV12-4	TGTGCCAGCAGTCCGGGACTGGGGGAGCAGTACTTC	CASSPGLGEQYF
TRBJ2-1	NA	TRBD2	TRBV9	TGTGCCAGCAGCGTAGATTTAGCGGGAGTTGATAATGAGCAGTTCTTC	CASSVDLAGVDNEQFF
TRBJ2-7	NA	TRBD2	TRBV3-1	TGTGCCAGCAGCCAAACTAGCGGGAGGCTTAACAATGAGCAGTACTTC	CASSQTSGRLNNEQYF
TRBJ2-1	NA	NA	TRBV29-1	TGCAGCGGGACCGGGTTCTACAATGAGCAGTTCTTC	CSGTGFYNEQFF
TRBJ2-6	NA	NA	TRBV3-1	TGTGCCAGCAGCCAATTCCCCGCTGGGGCCAACGTCCTGACTTTC	CASSQFPAGANVLTF
TRBJ2-6	few	TRBD2	TRBV11-1	TGTGCCAGCAGCTTGCGGACTAGCGGGAGGTCTGGGGCCAACGTCCTGACTTTC	CASSLRTSGRSGANVLTF
TRBJ1-2	NA	TRBD1	TRBV24-1	TGTGCCACCAGTGATTCCGGGACAGGCTCCTATGGCTACACCTTC	CATSDSGTGSYGYTF